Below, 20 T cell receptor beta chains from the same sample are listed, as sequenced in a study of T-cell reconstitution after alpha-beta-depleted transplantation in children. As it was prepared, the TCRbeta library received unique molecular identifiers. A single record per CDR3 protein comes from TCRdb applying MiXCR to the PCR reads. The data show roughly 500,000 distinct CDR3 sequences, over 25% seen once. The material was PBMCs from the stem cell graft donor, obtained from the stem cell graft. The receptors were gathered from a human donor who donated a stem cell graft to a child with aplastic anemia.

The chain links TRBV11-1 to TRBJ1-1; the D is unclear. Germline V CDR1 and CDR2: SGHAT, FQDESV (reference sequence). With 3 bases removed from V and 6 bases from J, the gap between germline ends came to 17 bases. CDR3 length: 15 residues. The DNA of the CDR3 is TGTGCCAGCAGCTTCTTAACGGGAGCGCCTTCTGAAGCTTTCTTT. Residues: CASSFLTGAPSEAFF.

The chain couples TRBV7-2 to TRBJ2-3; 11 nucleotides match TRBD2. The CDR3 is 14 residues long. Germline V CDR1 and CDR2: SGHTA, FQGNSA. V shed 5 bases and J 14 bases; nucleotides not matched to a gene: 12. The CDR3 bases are TGTGCCAGCAGCCCAGGAATAGCGGGAGGGCTGAGGTATTTT. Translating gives CASSPGIAGGLRYF.

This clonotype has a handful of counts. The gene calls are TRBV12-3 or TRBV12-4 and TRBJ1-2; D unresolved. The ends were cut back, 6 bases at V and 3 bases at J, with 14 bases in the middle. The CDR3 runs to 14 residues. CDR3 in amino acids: CASSKGGLDYGYTF. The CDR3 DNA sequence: TGTGCCAGCAGCAAGGGAGGGCTTGACTATGGCTACACCTTC.

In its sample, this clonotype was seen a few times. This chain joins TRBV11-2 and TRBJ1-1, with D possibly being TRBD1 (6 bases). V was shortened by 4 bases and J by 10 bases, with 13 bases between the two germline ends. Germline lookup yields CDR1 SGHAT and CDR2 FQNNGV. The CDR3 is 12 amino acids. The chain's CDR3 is CASSSNRVAAFF. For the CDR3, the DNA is TGTGCCAGCAGCTCGAACAGGGTAGCAGCTTTCTTT.

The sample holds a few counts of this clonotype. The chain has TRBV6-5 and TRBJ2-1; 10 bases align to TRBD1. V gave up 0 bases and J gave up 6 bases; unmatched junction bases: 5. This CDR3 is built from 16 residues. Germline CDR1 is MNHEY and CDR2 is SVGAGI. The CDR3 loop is CASSYSGQGIGNEQFF. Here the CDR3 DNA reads TGTGCCAGCAGTTACTCGGGACAGGGGATAGGCAATGAGCAGTTCTTC.

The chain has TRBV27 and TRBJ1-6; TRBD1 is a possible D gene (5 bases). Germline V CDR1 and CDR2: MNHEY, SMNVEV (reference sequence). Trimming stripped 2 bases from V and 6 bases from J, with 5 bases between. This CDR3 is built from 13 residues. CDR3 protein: CASSLRGNSPLHF. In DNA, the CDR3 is TGTGCCAGCAGTTTAAGGGGTAATTCACCCCTCCACTTT.

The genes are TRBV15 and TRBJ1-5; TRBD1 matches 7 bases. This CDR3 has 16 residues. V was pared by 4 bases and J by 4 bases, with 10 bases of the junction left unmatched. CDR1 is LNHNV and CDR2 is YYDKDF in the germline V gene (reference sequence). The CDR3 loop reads CATSKIRQGPNQPQHF. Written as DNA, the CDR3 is TGTGCCACCAGCAAAATAAGACAGGGCCCAAATCAGCCCCAGCATTTT.

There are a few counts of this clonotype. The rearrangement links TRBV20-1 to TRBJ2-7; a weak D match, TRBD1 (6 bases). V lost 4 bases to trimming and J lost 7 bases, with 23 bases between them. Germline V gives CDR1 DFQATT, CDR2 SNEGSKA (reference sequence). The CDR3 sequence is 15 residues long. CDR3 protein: CSAMSRRGPPREQYF. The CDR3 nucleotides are TGCAGTGCTATGAGCCGCAGGGGCCCCCCTCGGGAGCAGTACTTC.

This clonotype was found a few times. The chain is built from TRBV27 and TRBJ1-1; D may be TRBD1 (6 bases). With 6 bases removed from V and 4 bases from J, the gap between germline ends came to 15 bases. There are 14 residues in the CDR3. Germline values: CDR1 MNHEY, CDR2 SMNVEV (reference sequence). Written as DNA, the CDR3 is TGTGCCAGCAGCTTTTACCGCAGGGGCACTGAAGCTTTCTTT. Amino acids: CASSFYRRGTEAFF.

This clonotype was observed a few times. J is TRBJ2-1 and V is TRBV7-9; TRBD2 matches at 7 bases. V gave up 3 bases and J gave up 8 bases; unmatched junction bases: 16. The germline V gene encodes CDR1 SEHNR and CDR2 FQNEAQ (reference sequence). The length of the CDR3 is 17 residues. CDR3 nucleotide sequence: TGTGCCAGCAGCTTCGGACTAGGGACTATTGCCCCTCATGAGCAGTTCTTC. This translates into CASSFGLGTIAPHEQFF.

CDR3 sequence (DNA): TGTGCCAGCACGGTCGGACGGCTGAACACTGAAGCTTTCTTT. Protein: CASTVGRLNTEAFF. This chain links TRBV28 with TRBJ1-1, with D unclear. V was pared by 7 bases and J by 0 bases, with 12 bases between. Per the germline V gene, CDR1 is MDHEN and CDR2 is SYDVKM. The CDR3 totals 14 residues. Full variable domain (rest looked up from reference TRBV28 and TRBJ1-1): DVKVTQSSRYLVKRTGEKVFLECVQDMDHENMFWYRQDPGLGLRLIYFSYDVKMKEKGDIPEGYSVSREKKERFSLILESASTNQTSMYLCASTVGRLNTEAFFGQGTRLTVV.

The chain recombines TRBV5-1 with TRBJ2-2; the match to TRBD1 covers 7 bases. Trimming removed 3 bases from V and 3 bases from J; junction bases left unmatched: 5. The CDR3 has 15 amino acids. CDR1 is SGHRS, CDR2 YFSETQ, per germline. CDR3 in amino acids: CASSSRQGDTGELFF. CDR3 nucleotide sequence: TGCGCCAGCAGCTCCCGACAGGGCGACACCGGGGAGCTGTTTTTT.

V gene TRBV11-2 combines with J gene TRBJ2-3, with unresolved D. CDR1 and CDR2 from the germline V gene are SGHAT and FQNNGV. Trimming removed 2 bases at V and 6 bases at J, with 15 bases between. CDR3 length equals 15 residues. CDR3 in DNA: TGTGCCAGCAGCTTACATGTCGGAGTGGCGGATACGCAGTATTTT. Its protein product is CASSLHVGVADTQYF.

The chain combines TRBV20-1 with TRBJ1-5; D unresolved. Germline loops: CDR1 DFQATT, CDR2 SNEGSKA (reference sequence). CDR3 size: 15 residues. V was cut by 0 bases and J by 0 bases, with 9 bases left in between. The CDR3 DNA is TGCAGTGCTAGAGACGGGTCTTATAGCAATCAGCCCCAGCATTTT. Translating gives CSARDGSYSNQPQHF.

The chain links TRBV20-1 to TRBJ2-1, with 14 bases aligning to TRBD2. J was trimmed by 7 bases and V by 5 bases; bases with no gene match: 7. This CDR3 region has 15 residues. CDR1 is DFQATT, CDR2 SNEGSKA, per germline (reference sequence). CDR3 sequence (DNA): TGCAGTGCTTCCCTCGGGACTAGCGGGAGAAATGAGCAGTTCTTC. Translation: CSASLGTSGRNEQFF.

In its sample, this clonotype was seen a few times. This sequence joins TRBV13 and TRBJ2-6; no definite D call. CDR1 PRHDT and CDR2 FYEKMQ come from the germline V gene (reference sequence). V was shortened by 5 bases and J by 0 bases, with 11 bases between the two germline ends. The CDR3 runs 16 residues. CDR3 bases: TGTGCCAGCAGCGACGATGTATCCTCTGGGGCCAACGTCCTGACTTTC. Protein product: CASSDDVSSGANVLTF.

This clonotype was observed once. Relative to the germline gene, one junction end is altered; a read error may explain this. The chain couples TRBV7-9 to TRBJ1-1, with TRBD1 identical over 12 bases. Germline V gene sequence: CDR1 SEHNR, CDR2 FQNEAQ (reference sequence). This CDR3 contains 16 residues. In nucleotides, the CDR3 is TGTGTCAGCAGACCAGGGACAGGGGGCAAGAACACTGAAGCTTTCTTT. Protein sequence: CVSRPGTGGKNTEAFF.

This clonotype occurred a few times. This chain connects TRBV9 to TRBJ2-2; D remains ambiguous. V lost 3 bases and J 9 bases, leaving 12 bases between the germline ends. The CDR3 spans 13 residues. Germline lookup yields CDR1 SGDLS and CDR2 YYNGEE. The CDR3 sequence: CASSADITRELFF. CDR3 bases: TGTGCCAGCAGCGCCGACATTACCCGGGAGCTGTTTTTT.

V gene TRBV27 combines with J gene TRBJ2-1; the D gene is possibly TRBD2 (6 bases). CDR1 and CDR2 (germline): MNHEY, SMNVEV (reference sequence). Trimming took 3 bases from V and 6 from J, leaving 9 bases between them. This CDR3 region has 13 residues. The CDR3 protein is CASSFSSVNEQFF. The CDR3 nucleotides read TGTGCCAGCAGTTTCTCTAGCGTCAATGAGCAGTTCTTC.

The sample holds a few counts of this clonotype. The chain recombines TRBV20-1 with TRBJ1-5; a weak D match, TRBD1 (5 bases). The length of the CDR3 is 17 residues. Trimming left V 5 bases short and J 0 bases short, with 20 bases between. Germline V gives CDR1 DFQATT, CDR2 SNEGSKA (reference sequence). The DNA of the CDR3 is TGCAGTGCTGGCCCCTATTGGGGCGCTGATAGCAATCAGCCCCAGCATTTT. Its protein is CSAGPYWGADSNQPQHF.